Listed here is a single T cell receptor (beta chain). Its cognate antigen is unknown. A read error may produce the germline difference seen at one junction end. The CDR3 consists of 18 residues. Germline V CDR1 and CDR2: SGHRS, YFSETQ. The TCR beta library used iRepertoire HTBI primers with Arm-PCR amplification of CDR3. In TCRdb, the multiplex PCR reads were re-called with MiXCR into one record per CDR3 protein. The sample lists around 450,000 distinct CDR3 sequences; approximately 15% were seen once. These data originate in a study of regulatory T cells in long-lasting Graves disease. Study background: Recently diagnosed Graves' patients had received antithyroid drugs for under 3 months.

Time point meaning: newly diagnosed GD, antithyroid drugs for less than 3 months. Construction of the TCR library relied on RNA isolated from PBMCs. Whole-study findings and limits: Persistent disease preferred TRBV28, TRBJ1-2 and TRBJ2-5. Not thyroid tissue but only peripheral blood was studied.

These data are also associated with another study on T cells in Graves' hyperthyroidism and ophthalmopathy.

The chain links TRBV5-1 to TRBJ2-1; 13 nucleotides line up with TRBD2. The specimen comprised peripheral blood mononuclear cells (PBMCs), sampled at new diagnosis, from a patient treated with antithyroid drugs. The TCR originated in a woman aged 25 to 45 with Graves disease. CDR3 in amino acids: CASSLRTSGSSPYNEQFF. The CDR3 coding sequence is TGTGCCAGCAGCTTAAGGACTAGCGGGAGTTCTCCCTACAATGAGCAGTTCTTC.